This T cell receptor (beta chain) was found in a study of beta chain features in type 1 diabetes (dated by TCRdb to 2016 to 2019). About the study as a whole: Patients and healthy donors did not differ in mean age, gender distribution, total cell number or subset yield. A total of under 140,000,000 sorted cells were examined across all samples, and the number of cells per subset was strongly correlated with RNA yield. The study compared the TCRB repertoires of sorted circulating CD4+ T cell subsets in recently diagnosed type 1 diabetes patients with those in matched healthy donors. Naive and central memory subsets were obtained from all 30 or so donors, but regulatory and stem cell-like memory subsets were isolated from only 8 patients and 8 healthy donors. The paper as a whole reports these results and caveats: PCR might favor shorter templates, but patient and control samples were amplified and corrected together, so any skew would affect both groups equally. A moderate but significant shortening of TCRB CDR3 length was observed in type 1 diabetes patients in all four CD4+ subsets. Sequencing cDNA rather than genomic DNA could over-represent highly expressing activated cells, although activation and CD3 levels did not differ between groups. At VDJ recombination sites, type 1 diabetes patients had fewer insertions and more deleted nucleotides, which implies abnormalities in thymic rearrangement. Because small numbers of individuals were included in the HLA sub-analyses, any influence of HLA type on TCRB rearrangement was left unresolved. The naive, central memory and regulatory TCRB repertoires appeared to resemble one another more closely among patients than among healthy donors.

The High Capacity cDNA Reverse Transcription Kit was used to reverse transcribe all of the isolated RNA, meaning that expressed TCRB transcripts were what got sequenced. Deep immunoSEQ sequencing was performed on naive, central memory and regulatory T cell samples, with an average of roughly 3.3 million total reads per sample. Sorted cells were lysed in RLT buffer and RNA was extracted with DNase-treated RNeasy Micro or Mini kits, depending on cell number. To prevent cross-contamination, every cell subset was processed on its own, while patient and healthy donor samples were processed together. Using the immunoSEQ multiplex PCR, TCRB sequences were amplified from cDNA into 87-bp fragments spanning the CDR3 region. Amplicons were sequenced on the Illumina HiSeq platform. The source study handled its data this way. Synthetic template baselines were used to correct PCR bias computationally, reads within Hamming distance 2 were collapsed together, and singletons that could not be merged were discarded. Reads were aligned to IMGT to assign V, D and J genes, CDR3 length, and insertions or deletions at six rearrangement sites. Clonotype counts were normalized to sorted cell number within each subset before computing true diversity and Gini coefficients with the tcR R package. The overlap coefficient, calculated on TCRB nucleotide sequences, was used to measure repertoire sharing. Out-of-frame TCRB sequences from naive cells were analyzed as a proxy for the pre-selection repertoire. TCRdb provides this immuneACCESS table in a form limited to in-frame rearrangements. Some clones are lacking; in checked studies, under half of them reflect an unresolved V gene, and why the rest are absent is not known. V, J and clone size were drawn from that table, and D and trimming were deduced from the DNA. The sample records roughly 330,000 clones, 11% of which are singletons. The ten largest clones add up to around 0.015% of the sample.

This clone was recorded a few times. Its target antigen remains unknown. Base qualities are not at hand, and no much larger clone is one base apart. Each donor gave one peripheral blood draw, approximately 100 mL on average, collected into heparinised tubes. A BD FACSAria II and a panel including CD45RO, CCR7, CD25, CD127, CD95 and CD27 were used to sort naive, central memory, regulatory and stem cell-like memory CD4+ T cells. A purity above 98% was achieved for all sorted populations. PBMCs were isolated right away by Lymphoprep density gradient centrifugation and were stained directly, without culture. To minimize batch effects, samples were stained and sorted in pairs, one healthy donor with one patient per experiment. The CDR3 numbers 15 residues from cysteine through phenylalanine. This entry keeps only the CDR3 DNA: 45 bases, framed from base 1. V is shortened by 5 bases, J by 0 bases, and the region joining them spans 10 bases. Based on the germline V gene, the CDR1 and CDR2 sequences are SGHTA and FQGTGA.

This receptor was obtained from a woman aged 25 to 45 in good health. The sample consisted of naive CD4+ T cells from blood. Per the publication, the cell subset or site label means: true naive CD4+ T cells. The rearrangement combines TRBV7-3 with TRBJ2-2; TRBD2 is a possible D gene, resting on 5 matching bases. The DNA reads TGTGCCAGCAGCCCGTCGGGGACGAACACCGGGGAGCTGTTTTTT. Translation gives CASSPSGTNTGELFF.